This TCR beta chain was retrieved from a study of blood T cell repertoires in COVID-19. V shed 6 bases and J 3 bases; nucleotides not matched to a gene: 16. The germline V gene encodes CDR1 MDHEN and CDR2 SYDVKM. The CDR3 contains 17 residues. Assay: immunoSEQ multiplex PCR; the TCRdb copy retains only in-frame clones and omits some. The sample has roughly 500,000 clones, roughly 87% seen once. This TCR came from a young man with COVID-19, enrolled during active disease. J is TRBJ1-2 and V is TRBV28; 7 bases map to TRBD1. Input material: peripheral blood. CDR3 sequence: CASRGPKYLDRDYGYTF. DNA of the CDR3: TGTGCCAGCAGGGGTCCGAAATACTTAGACAGGGACTATGGCTACACCTTC.